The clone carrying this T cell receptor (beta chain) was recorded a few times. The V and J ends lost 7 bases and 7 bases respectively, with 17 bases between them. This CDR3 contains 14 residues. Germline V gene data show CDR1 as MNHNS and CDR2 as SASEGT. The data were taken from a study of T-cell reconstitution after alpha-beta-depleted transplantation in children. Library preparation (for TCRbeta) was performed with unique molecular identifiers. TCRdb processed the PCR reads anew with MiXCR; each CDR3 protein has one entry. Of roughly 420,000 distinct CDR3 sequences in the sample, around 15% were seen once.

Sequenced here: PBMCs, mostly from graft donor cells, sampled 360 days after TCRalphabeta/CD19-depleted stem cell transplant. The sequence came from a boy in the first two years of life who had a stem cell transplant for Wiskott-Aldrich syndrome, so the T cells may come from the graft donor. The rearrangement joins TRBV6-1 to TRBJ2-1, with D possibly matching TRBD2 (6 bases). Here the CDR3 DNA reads TGTGCCAGCAAAGAAGCCCCCGGAGGGAATGAGCAGTTCTTC. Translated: CASKEAPGGNEQFF.